This paragraph covers one T cell receptor beta chain sequence. The antigen is undetermined. The CDR3 runs 19 residues. CDR1 is DFQATT, CDR2 SNEGSKA, per germline (reference sequence). Trimming removed 0 bases from V and 2 bases from J; junction bases left unmatched: 18. This entry is derived from a study of CD8 T cells in Susac syndrome. Whole-study findings and limits: The study recognized that the number of individuals in its TCR sequencing and HLA analysis was relatively small.

TCR beta sequencing was performed on blood CD8+ and CD4+ T cells. RNA totalling roughly 0.45 to 1 ug underwent reverse transcription with random hexamers. One entry per CDR3 protein, called by TCRdb with MiXCR from the immunoSEQ multiplex PCR reads. The data show under 250,000 distinct CDR3 sequences, with 85% to 95% seen just once and about 0.14% held by the top ten. Sequenced: CD4+ T cells from PBMCs. The rearrangement uses TRBV20-1 and TRBJ1-1; 7 positions match TRBD1. The receptor's source is a human donor with Susac syndrome. The CDR3 coding sequence is TGCAGTGCTAGAGATCAGGCTCAAACAGGGGCCGGCCCTAACACTGAAGCTTTCTTT. It specifies CSARDQAQTGAGPNTEAFF.